Below, 27 T cell receptor beta chains from the same sample are listed, as sequenced in a study of cytomegalovirus exposure and HLA in healthy donors. The PCR had 60 Vbeta and 13 Jbeta primers. The repertoire was sequenced with immunoSEQ multiplex PCR; TCRdb's copy has only in-frame clones and lacks some. The sample carries 130,000 to 150,000 clones, almost 80% recorded once. Sequenced material: PBMCs. These receptors were collected from a woman aged 30 to 39 in good health and CMV-seronegative.

Worth noting for this clone: Other DNA sequences of this sample code for an identical CDR3. This chain connects TRBV7-8 to TRBJ1-1, with D perhaps TRBD1 (5 bases). The CDR3 contains 15 residues. The ends were cut back, 1 base at V and 3 bases at J, with 12 bases in the middle. CDR1 SGHVS and CDR2 FQNEAQ come from the germline V gene. As DNA, the CDR3 is TGTGCCAGCAGCTTAGGGGCAGGGTGGGACACTGAAGCTTTCTTT. This translates into CASSLGAGWDTEAFF.

This clone was found a few times. Additional DNA sequences in this sample encode the identical CDR3. The rearrangement links TRBV11-3 to TRBJ2-5; TRBD1 matches at 11 bases. Germline V lookup: CDR1 SGHNT, CDR2 YENEEA. The CDR3 runs to 15 residues. Losses at the gene ends were 3 bases for V and 2 bases for J; bases not matched to a gene: 2. CDR3 DNA: TGTGCCAGCAGCTTGGGACAGGGGGGACAAGAGACCCAGTACTTC. Translated, it gives CASSLGQGGQETQYF. Based on the CDR3 plus reference TRBV11-3 and TRBJ2-5, the full variable domain is EAGVVQSPRYKIIEKKQPVAFWCNPISGHNTLYWYLQNLGQGPELLIRYENEEAVDDSQLPKDRFSAERLKGVDSTLKIQPAELGDSAVYLCASSLGQGGQETQYFGPGTRLLVL.

The chain is built from TRBV7-6 and TRBJ2-1, with D perhaps matching TRBD2 (6 bases). Trimming left V 4 bases short and J 11 bases short, with 9 bases between. Germline V lookup: CDR1 SGHVS, CDR2 FNYEAQ. The CDR3 covers 11 residues. The DNA for the CDR3 is TGTGCCAGCAGCTACCGGGAGAAGCAGTTCTTC. Amino acid sequence: CASSYREKQFF.

The chain combines TRBV7-6 with TRBJ1-1; no reliable D call. There are 14 residues in the CDR3. V was pared by 1 base and J by 4 bases, with 10 bases between. Germline CDR1 SGHVS, CDR2 FNYEAQ. The CDR3 DNA follows: TGTGCCAGCAGCTTAGAAGGAGTCATCACTGAAGCTTTCTTT. Translated: CASSLEGVITEAFF.

Only a few counts were recorded for this clone. V and J are TRBV6-4 and TRBJ1-1; D unresolved. V gave up 5 bases and J gave up 1 base, with 11 bases separating them. The germline gives CDR1 MRHNA, CDR2 SNTAGT. The CDR3 is 14 amino acids. DNA for the CDR3: TGTGCCAGCAGTAGGAACGCGGAGAACACTGAAGCTTTCTTT. The encoded protein is CASSRNAENTEAFF.

The chain joins TRBV7-3 to TRBJ2-3, with D possibly matching TRBD2 (5 bases). Germline CDR1 reads SGHTA; CDR2 reads FQGTGA. This CDR3 is built from 13 residues. V was cut by 5 bases and J by 5 bases, with 11 bases left in between. DNA of the CDR3: TGTGCCAGCAGCCCTGGGGAGCTAGATACGCAGTATTTT. It codes for CASSPGELDTQYF.

The V call is TRBV27, the J call TRBJ1-1, with TRBD1 matching 9 bases. The CDR3 spans 16 residues. V dropped 4 bases and J dropped 0; count of bases not matched to a gene: 6. Germline loops: CDR1 MNHEY, CDR2 SMNVEV (reference sequence). The CDR3 sequence: CASSYLGQGMNTEAFF. In DNA, the CDR3 is TGTGCCAGCAGTTACCTAGGACAGGGGATGAACACTGAAGCTTTCTTT.

For the CDR3, the DNA is TGTGCCAGCTCACCCTACCCGGGGGGCCCTGACCTAGGCTACACCTTC. This codes for CASSPYPGGPDLGYTF. This chain uses TRBV18 with TRBJ1-2; a possible D gene is TRBD1 (6 bases). This CDR3 region has 16 residues. Germline V gene data show CDR1 as KGHSH and CDR2 as LQKENI. Trimming took off 3 bases at V and 8 bases at J, with 22 bases between the two ends.

V gene TRBV6-5 combines with J gene TRBJ2-7, with 11 bases fitting TRBD2. Per germline, CDR1 MNHEY and CDR2 SVGAGI. CDR3 size: 14 residues. The V segment lost 6 bases and the J segment 3 bases; nucleotides outside the gene matches: 4. The CDR3 DNA reads TGTGCCAGCAGGCTAGGGACTAGCGGCTACGAGCAGTACTTC. As protein: CASRLGTSGYEQYF.

A few counts support this clone. V is TRBV5-3 and J is TRBJ1-1, with 8 bases that match TRBD1. TRBV5-3 has ORF status, its function being uncertain. This CDR3 spans 16 amino acids. The V gene end was trimmed by 2 bases and the J gene end by 3 bases; junction bases not matched to a gene: 9. Here the CDR3 reads CARSFLIQGADTEAFF. In nucleotides, the CDR3 is TGTGCCAGAAGCTTCCTAATTCAGGGGGCCGACACTGAAGCTTTCTTT.

The V and J genes are TRBV5-1 and TRBJ2-3; TRBD2 matches at 8 bases. Germline V CDR1 and CDR2: SGHRS, YFSETQ. V was clipped by 6 bases and J by 4 bases; unmatched bases: 10. The CDR3 is made up of 15 amino acids. The CDR3 coding sequence is TGCGCCAGCACCCCCGGGGGGGCCGGGTCAGATACGCAGTATTTT. It is translated as CASTPGGAGSDTQYF.

The chain recombines TRBV19 with TRBJ2-7; the match to TRBD1 covers 7 bases. V was pared by 0 bases and J by 0 bases, with 11 bases of the junction left unmatched. The CDR3 consists of 18 residues. CDR1 is LNHDA, CDR2 SQIVND, per germline (reference sequence). The CDR3 DNA follows: TGTGCCAGTAGTATAGATCTATCCGGGACAGCCAGCTCCTACGAGCAGTACTTC. Its translation: CASSIDLSGTASSYEQYF.

V gene TRBV19 combines with J gene TRBJ1-1, with TRBD1 matching over 8 bases. The CDR3 is 15 amino acids. Germline values: CDR1 LNHDA, CDR2 SQIVND (reference sequence). The V gene end was trimmed by 5 bases and the J gene end by 1 base; junction bases not matched to a gene: 6. In DNA, the CDR3 is TGTGCCAGTAGTCCCCCCGGACAGGGGAACACTGAAGCTTTCTTT. It codes for CASSPPGQGNTEAFF.

The rearrangement joins TRBV5-6 to TRBJ2-1; D may be TRBD1 (6 bases). Trimming removed 4 bases from V and 3 bases from J, with 14 bases in between. Looked up from germline, CDR1 is SGHDT and CDR2 is YYEEEE. The CDR3 spans 15 residues. CDR3 in DNA: TGTGCCAGCAGCCCCCGACAGGCCTTCTACAATGAGCAGTTCTTC. This sequence encodes CASSPRQAFYNEQFF.

The CDR3 bases are TGTGCCAGCAGCTTAGGGACAGGGTTAGGCGGCTACACCTTC. This codes for CASSLGTGLGGYTF. The chain carries TRBV7-8 and TRBJ1-2, with TRBD1 identical over 8 bases. V gave up 1 base and J gave up 8 bases; unmatched junction bases: 6. Germline V gene lookup returns CDR1 SGHVS and CDR2 FQNEAQ. The CDR3 length is 14 residues.

This clone was detected a few times. The chain joins TRBV5-4 to TRBJ1-2, with 8 bases fitting TRBD1. The CDR3 has 15 amino acids. CDR1 is SGHNT, CDR2 YYREEE, per germline (reference sequence). The trim removed 0 bases at V and 8 bases at J, leaving 9 bases unmatched. The CDR3 DNA reads TGTGCCAGCAGCTTGGGCAATCAGGGGGCTTTAGGCTACACCTTC. Its translation is CASSLGNQGALGYTF. Complete variable domain (other parts from reference TRBV5-4 and TRBJ1-2): ETGVTQSPTHLIKTRGQQVTLRCSSQSGHNTVSWYQQALGQGPQFIFQYYREEENGRGNFPPRFSGLQFPNYSSELNVNALELDDSALYLCASSLGNQGALGYTFGSGTRLTVV.

This clone was detected only once. This chain links TRBV1 with TRBJ2-5; TRBD2 is the table's D call, not checked against the DNA. TRBV1 is a recognized pseudogene. The CDR3 is 18 amino acids. The CDR3 reads CTSSQGRLAGGRRETQYF. The CDR3 DNA is TGCACCAGCAGCCAAGGACGACTAGCGGGGGGCCGTCGAGAGACCCAGTACTTC.

The chain has TRBV6-1 and TRBJ1-5, with D hard to call. Germline V lookup: CDR1 MNHNS, CDR2 SASEGT. V was pared by 0 bases and J by 0 bases, with 6 bases between. This CDR3 is built from 15 residues. The CDR3 region is CASSEAPGSNQPQHF. CDR3 nucleotide sequence: TGTGCCAGCAGTGAAGCCCCAGGTAGCAATCAGCCCCAGCATTTT.

The chain uses TRBV4-2 and TRBJ1-5, with D perhaps TRBD1 (6 bases). From germline, CDR1 is LGHNA and CDR2 YNFKEQ. Trimming left V 0 bases short and J 7 bases short, with 13 bases between. The CDR3 is 15 amino acids. The DNA for the CDR3 is TGTGCCAGCAGCCAAGAGGGCAGGGGTGGCCAGCCCCAGCATTTT. Translated, it gives CASSQEGRGGQPQHF.

The CDR3 DNA reads TGTGCCAGCAGCCAAAGAGGGACTGGAACCTACGAGCAGTACTTC. Amino acids: CASSQRGTGTYEQYF. The J gene is TRBJ2-7, the V gene TRBV4-2, with a weak D call TRBD2 (6 bases). The CDR3 spans 15 residues. From germline, CDR1 is LGHNA and CDR2 YNFKEQ. Deletions cut 2 bases from V and 2 bases from J, with 13 bases between.

The chain recombines TRBV13 with TRBJ2-2; 8 bases are shared with TRBD1. This CDR3 has 15 residues. CDR1 PRHDT and CDR2 FYEKMQ come from the germline V gene (reference sequence). Trimming cost V 5 bases and J 8 bases; bases outside gene matches: 10. The DNA of the CDR3 is TGTGCCAGCAGCACAAAGACAGGGGAAAGTGGGGAGCTGTTTTTT. Translating it yields CASSTKTGESGELFF.

V is TRBV6-1 and J is TRBJ1-1; no definite D call. Trimming stripped 5 bases from V and 5 bases from J, with 12 bases between. This CDR3 contains 13 residues. Germline V gene data show CDR1 as MNHNS and CDR2 as SASEGT. In DNA form, the CDR3 reads TGTGCCAGCAGTCACTACTTGAGGACTGAAGCTTTCTTT. Its translation: CASSHYLRTEAFF.

V usage is TRBV7-6 and J usage is TRBJ2-7, with 9 bases aligning to TRBD2. V was clipped by 1 base and J by 2 bases; unmatched bases: 6. CDR1 is SGHVS and CDR2 is FNYEAQ in the germline V gene. CDR3 length equals 16 residues. The chain's CDR3 is CASSLGPAGGPYEQYF. Written as DNA, the CDR3 is TGTGCCAGCAGCTTAGGTCCAGCGGGGGGACCCTACGAGCAGTACTTC.

V gene TRBV5-1 combines with J gene TRBJ1-1; the D gene is possibly TRBD1 (6 bases). Germline CDR1 and CDR2: SGHRS and YFSETQ. The CDR3 is 13 amino acids. Trimming stripped 4 bases from V and 1 base from J, with 8 bases between. Written as DNA, the CDR3 is TGCGCCAGCAGCCCCAGGGGGAACACTGAAGCTTTCTTT. Translated: CASSPRGNTEAFF.

The chain has TRBV14 and TRBJ2-7, with a weak D call TRBD1 (6 bases). There are 15 residues in the CDR3. V lost 0 bases and J 3 bases, leaving 12 bases between the germline ends. CDR1 and CDR2 from the germline V gene are SGHDN and FVKESK. In DNA form, the CDR3 reads TGTGCCAGCAGCCAAGAAATGGGACACAGCTACGAGCAGTACTTC. It translates to CASSQEMGHSYEQYF.

The gene calls are TRBV11-2 and TRBJ2-5, with D possibly being TRBD2 (5 bases). The CDR3 spans 14 residues. The germline V gene encodes CDR1 SGHAT and CDR2 FQNNGV. V was clipped by 2 bases and J by 5 bases, with 12 bases between them. This chain's CDR3 is CASSLSRVRETQYF. In DNA form, the CDR3 reads TGTGCCAGCAGCTTATCGAGGGTCCGGGAGACCCAGTACTTC.

The chain employs TRBV30 and TRBJ2-4; no reliable D call. V lost 2 bases, J lost 0 bases, and 17 bases lay in between. The CDR3 contains 17 residues. Germline CDR1 reads GTSNPN; CDR2 reads SVGIG (reference sequence). The CDR3 DNA is TGTGCCTGGAGTCTTGCCCCCGGTCCCTTAGCCAAAAACATTCAGTACTTC. Amino acid sequence: CAWSLAPGPLAKNIQYF.